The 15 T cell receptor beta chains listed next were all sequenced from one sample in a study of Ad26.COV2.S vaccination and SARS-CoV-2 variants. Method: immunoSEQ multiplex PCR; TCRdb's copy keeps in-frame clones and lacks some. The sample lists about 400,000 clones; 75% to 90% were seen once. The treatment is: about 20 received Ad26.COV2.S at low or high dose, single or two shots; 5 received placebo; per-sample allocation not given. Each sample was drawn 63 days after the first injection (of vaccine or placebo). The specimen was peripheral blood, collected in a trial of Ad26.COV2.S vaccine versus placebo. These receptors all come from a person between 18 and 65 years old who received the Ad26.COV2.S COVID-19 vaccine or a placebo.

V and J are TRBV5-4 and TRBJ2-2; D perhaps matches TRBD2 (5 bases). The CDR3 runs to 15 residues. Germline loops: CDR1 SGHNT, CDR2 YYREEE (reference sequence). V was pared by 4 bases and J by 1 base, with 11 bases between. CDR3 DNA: TGTGCCAGCAGCATCGGACTTTTGAACACCGGGGAGCTGTTTTTT. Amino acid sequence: CASSIGLLNTGELFF.

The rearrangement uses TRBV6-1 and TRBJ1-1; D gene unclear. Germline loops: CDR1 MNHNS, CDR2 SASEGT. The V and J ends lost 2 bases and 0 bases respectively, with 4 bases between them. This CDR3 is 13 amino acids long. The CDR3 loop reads CASSEQVNTEAFF. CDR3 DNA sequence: TGTGCCAGCAGTGAACAGGTGAACACTGAAGCTTTCTTT.

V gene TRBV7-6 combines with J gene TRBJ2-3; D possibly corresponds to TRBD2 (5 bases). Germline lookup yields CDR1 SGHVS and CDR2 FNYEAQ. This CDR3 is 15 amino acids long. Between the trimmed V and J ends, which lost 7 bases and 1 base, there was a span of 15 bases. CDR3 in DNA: TGTGCCAGCACCCCCCGGGGTAGCGGCACAGATACGCAGTATTTT. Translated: CASTPRGSGTDTQYF.

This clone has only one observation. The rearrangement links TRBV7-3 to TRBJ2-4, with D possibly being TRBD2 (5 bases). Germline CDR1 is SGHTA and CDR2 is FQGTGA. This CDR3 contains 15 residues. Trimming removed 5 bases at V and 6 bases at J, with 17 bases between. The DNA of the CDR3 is TGTGCCAGCAGCCCTGAGTCGGGGTACGGAAACATTCAGTACTTC. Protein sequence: CASSPESGYGNIQYF.

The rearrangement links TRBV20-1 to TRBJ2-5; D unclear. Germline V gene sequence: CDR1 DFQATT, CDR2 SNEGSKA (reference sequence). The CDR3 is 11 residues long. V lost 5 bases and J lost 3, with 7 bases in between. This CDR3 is CSADRKETQYF. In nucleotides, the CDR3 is TGCAGTGCTGATAGGAAAGAGACCCAGTACTTC.

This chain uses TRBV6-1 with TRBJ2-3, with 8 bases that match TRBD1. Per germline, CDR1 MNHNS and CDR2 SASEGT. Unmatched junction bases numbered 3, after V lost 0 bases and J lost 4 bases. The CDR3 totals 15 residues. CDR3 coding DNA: TGTGCCAGCAGTGAAGCCGGCAGGGGGCCAGATACGCAGTATTTT. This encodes CASSEAGRGPDTQYF.

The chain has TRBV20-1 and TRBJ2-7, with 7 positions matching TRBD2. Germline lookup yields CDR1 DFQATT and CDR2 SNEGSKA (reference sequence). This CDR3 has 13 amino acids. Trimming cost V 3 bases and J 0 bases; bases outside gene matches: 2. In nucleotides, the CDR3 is TGCAGTGCTAGTGGGGGGGACTCCTACGAGCAGTACTTC. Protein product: CSASGGDSYEQYF.

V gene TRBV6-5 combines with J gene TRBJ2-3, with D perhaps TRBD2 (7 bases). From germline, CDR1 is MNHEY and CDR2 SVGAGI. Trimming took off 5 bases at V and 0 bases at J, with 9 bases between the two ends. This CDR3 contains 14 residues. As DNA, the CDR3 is TGTGCCAGCAGTCGGGGGGCTAGCACAGATACGCAGTATTTT. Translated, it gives CASSRGASTDTQYF.

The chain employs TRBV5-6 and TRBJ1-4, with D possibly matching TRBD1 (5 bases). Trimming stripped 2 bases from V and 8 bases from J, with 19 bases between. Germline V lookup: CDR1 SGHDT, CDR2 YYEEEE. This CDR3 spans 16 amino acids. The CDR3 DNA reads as TGTGCCAGCAGCTTAGTGGGCGGAAAGTGGGGCGAAAAACTGTTTTTT. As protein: CASSLVGGKWGEKLFF.

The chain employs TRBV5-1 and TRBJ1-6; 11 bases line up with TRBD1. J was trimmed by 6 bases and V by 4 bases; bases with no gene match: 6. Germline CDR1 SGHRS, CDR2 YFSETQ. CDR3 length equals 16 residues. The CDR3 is CASSADRGRSNSPLHF. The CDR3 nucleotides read TGCGCCAGCAGCGCGGACAGGGGGCGTAGTAATTCACCCCTCCACTTT. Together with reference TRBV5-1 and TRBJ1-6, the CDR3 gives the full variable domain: KAGVTQTPRYLIKTRGQQVTLSCSPISGHRSVSWYQQTPGQGLQFLFEYFSETQRNKGNFPGRFSGRQFSNSRSEMNVSTLELGDSALYLCASSADRGRSNSPLHFGNGTRLTVT.

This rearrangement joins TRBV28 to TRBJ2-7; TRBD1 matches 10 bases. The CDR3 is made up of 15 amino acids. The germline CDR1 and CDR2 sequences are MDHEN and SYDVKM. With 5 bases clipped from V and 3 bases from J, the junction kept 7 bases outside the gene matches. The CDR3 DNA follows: TGTGCCAGCAGTGCAGTGACAGGGGGCGACTACGAGCAGTACTTC. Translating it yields CASSAVTGGDYEQYF.

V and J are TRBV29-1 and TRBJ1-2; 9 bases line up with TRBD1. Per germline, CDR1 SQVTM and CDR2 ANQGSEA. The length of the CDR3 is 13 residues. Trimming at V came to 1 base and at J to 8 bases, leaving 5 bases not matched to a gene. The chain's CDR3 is CSVEAGQGQGYTF. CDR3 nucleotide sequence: TGCAGCGTTGAAGCCGGACAGGGGCAAGGCTACACCTTC.

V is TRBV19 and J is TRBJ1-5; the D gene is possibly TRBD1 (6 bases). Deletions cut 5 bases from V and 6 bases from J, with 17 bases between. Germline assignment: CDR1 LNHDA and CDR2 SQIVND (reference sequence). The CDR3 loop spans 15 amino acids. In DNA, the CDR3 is TGTGCCAGTAGTCCCCTACAGGGTAGGGGTCAGCCCCAGCATTTT. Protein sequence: CASSPLQGRGQPQHF.

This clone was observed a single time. CDR3 region: CASSSGQGGSEKLFF. The CDR3 region has the DNA TGCGCCAGCAGCTCTGGACAGGGGGGCTCTGAAAAACTGTTTTTT. The genes are TRBV5-1 and TRBJ1-4; 10 bases map to TRBD1. The CDR3 totals 15 residues. V was clipped by 3 bases and J by 7 bases; unmatched bases: 6. In germline, CDR1 is SGHRS, CDR2 YFSETQ.

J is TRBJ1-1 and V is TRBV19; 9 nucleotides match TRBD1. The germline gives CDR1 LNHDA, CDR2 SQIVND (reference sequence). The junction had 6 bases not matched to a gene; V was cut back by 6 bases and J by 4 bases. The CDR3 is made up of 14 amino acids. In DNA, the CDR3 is TGTGCCAGTAGCCCAGGGACAGGGTTCACTGAAGCTTTCTTT. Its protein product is CASSPGTGFTEAFF. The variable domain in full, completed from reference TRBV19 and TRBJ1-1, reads DGGITQSPKYLFRKEGQNVTLSCEQNLNHDAMYWYRQDPGQGLRLIYYSQIVNDFQKGDIAEGYSVSREKKESFPLTVTSAQKNPTAFYLCASSPGTGFTEAFFGQGTRLTVV.